This is a list of T cell receptor beta chains from one sample in a study of cytomegalovirus exposure and HLA in healthy donors. This table comes from immunoSEQ multiplex PCR, and its TCRdb copy is limited to in-frame clones, with some not included. The sample has roughly 75,000 clones. Specimen: PBMCs. These receptors originate from a man aged 40-50 years in good health and CMV-seronegative. CDR3s include the opening cysteine and the closing phenylalanine or tryptophan. A D gene is named only where the DNA matches it firmly. Clone size is stated in some rows and not others, as once, few, many or a class when expanded.

J: TRBJ1-1; V: TRBV20-1; size: NA; length: 11; D: NA; CDR3: CSAISRVEAFF; DNA: TGCAGTGCTATAAGTCGCGTAGAAGCTTTCTTT
J: TRBJ2-7; V: TRBV10-3; size: NA; length: 16; D: TRBD2; CDR3: CAISASSGRGSYEQYF; DNA: TGTGCCATCAGTGCATCAAGCGGGAGGGGCTCCTACGAGCAGTACTTC
J: TRBJ2-3; V: TRBV29-1; size: NA; length: 14; D: TRBD2; CDR3: CSGSGGAGTDTQYF; DNA: TGCAGCGGAAGCGGGGGGGCTGGCACAGATACGCAGTATTTT
J: TRBJ2-7; V: TRBV7-2; size: NA; length: 14; D: TRBD1; CDR3: CASSGRTGFNEQYF; DNA: TGTGCCAGCAGCGGGAGGACAGGGTTTAACGAGCAGTACTTC
J: TRBJ1-1; V: TRBV7-9; size: NA; length: 15; D: NA; CDR3: CASSPARQTNTEAFF; DNA: TGTGCCAGCAGCCCCGCGCGGCAGACGAACACTGAAGCTTTCTTT
J: TRBJ2-3; V: TRBV11-2; size: NA; length: 19; D: TRBD1; CDR3: CASSLGIGTGGTGTDTQYF; DNA: TGTGCCAGCAGCTTAGGCATAGGGACAGGGGGCACAGGAACAGATACGCAGTATTTT
J: TRBJ1-2; V: TRBV15; size: NA; length: 17; D: TRBD1; CDR3: CATSRGTGGFFDYGYTF; DNA: TGTGCCACCAGCCGCGGGACAGGGGGCTTTTTTGACTATGGCTACACCTTC
J: TRBJ1-4; V: TRBV9; size: NA; length: 15; D: NA; CDR3: CASSGHMSTNEKLFF; DNA: TGTGCCAGCAGCGGCCACATGTCAACTAATGAAAAACTGTTTTTT
J: TRBJ2-7; V: TRBV5-5; size: NA; length: 16; D: NA; CDR3: CASSRGRGPSSYEQYF; DNA: TGTGCCAGCAGCCGGGGGCGGGGGCCAAGCTCCTACGAGCAGTACTTC
J: TRBJ2-4; V: TRBV18; size: NA; length: 18; D: NA; CDR3: CASSPPNQGTLTGNIQYF; DNA: TGTGCCAGCTCACCACCGAACCAGGGAACGTTGACTGGAAACATTCAGTACTTC
J: TRBJ2-3; V: TRBV10-1; size: NA; length: 13; D: NA; CDR3: CASSDGGGLMQYF; DNA: TGCGCCAGCAGTGATGGGGGGGGCTTAATGCAGTATTTT
J: TRBJ2-3; V: TRBV10-1; size: NA; length: 18; D: TRBD2; CDR3: CASSDFDLSGRKADTQYF; DNA: TGCGCCAGCAGTGATTTCGACCTTAGCGGGAGGAAGGCAGATACGCAGTATTTT
J: TRBJ1-5; V: TRBV7-9; size: NA; length: 16; D: NA; CDR3: CASSLGRIPSNQPQHF; DNA: TGTGCCAGCAGCTTAGGCAGGATACCGAGCAATCAGCCCCAGCATTTT
J: TRBJ1-4; V: TRBV30; size: NA; length: 15; D: TRBD1; CDR3: CAWSGAQGADEKLFF; DNA: TGTGCCTGGAGTGGAGCACAGGGGGCAGACGAAAAACTGTTTTTT
J: TRBJ2-5; V: TRBV7-2; size: NA; length: 15; D: NA; CDR3: CASSLEWQGTETQYF; DNA: TGTGCCAGCAGCTTAGAGTGGCAGGGGACAGAGACCCAGTACTTC
J: TRBJ2-5; V: TRBV30; size: NA; length: 16; D: TRBD1; CDR3: CAWSPPGTGVRETQYF; DNA: TGTGCCTGGAGTCCACCCGGGACAGGGGTGAGGGAGACCCAGTACTTC
J: TRBJ2-3; V: TRBV25-1; size: NA; length: 14; D: NA; CDR3: CASSETTSTDTQYF; DNA: TGTGCCAGCAGTGAGACTACTAGCACAGATACGCAGTATTTT
J: TRBJ1-1; V: TRBV2; size: NA; length: 13; D: NA; CDR3: CASSETANTEAFF; DNA: TGTGCCAGCAGTGAGACAGCAAACACTGAAGCTTTCTTT
J: TRBJ2-7; V: TRBV13; size: NA; length: 17; D: TRBD2; CDR3: CASSARLAGGYYYEQYF; DNA: TGTGCCAGCAGCGCCAGACTAGCGGGGGGTTATTACTACGAGCAGTACTTC
J: TRBJ1-1; V: TRBV7-9; size: NA; length: 15; D: TRBD1; CDR3: CASSLYRGVNTEAFF; DNA: TGTGCCAGCAGCTTGTACAGGGGGGTGAACACTGAAGCTTTCTTT
J: TRBJ1-5; V: TRBV18; size: NA; length: 15; D: TRBD1; CDR3: CASSPRGQGDQPQHF; DNA: TGTGCCAGCTCACCCCGGGGACAGGGGGACCAGCCCCAGCATTTT
J: TRBJ1-2; V: TRBV11-2; size: NA; length: 13; D: NA; CDR3: CASSLGREEGYTF; DNA: TGTGCCAGCAGCTTAGGCAGGGAAGAGGGCTACACCTTC
J: TRBJ2-6; V: TRBV30; size: NA; length: 17; D: NA; CDR3: CAWAGWGEVGGANVLTF; DNA: TGTGCCTGGGCGGGCTGGGGGGAAGTTGGTGGGGCCAACGTCCTGACTTTC
J: TRBJ2-7; V: TRBV6-5; size: NA; length: 15; D: NA; CDR3: CASSYAETGTYEQYF; DNA: TGTGCCAGCAGTTATGCCGAGACAGGTACCTACGAGCAGTACTTC
J: TRBJ1-5; V: TRBV4-1; size: NA; length: 15; D: NA; CDR3: CASSQDDRGYQPQHF; DNA: TGCGCCAGCAGCCAAGACGACCGGGGTTATCAGCCCCAGCATTTT
J: TRBJ2-2; V: TRBV7-9; size: NA; length: 13; D: NA; CDR3: CASRGRITGELFF; DNA: TGTGCCAGCAGGGGGCGGATAACCGGGGAGCTGTTTTTT
J: TRBJ2-3; V: TRBV28; size: NA; length: 15; D: TRBD2; CDR3: CASSSLAGGSDTQYF; DNA: TGTGCCAGCAGCTCACTAGCGGGAGGCTCCGATACGCAGTATTTT
J: TRBJ2-1; V: TRBV2; size: NA; length: 13; D: NA; CDR3: CAGRRSSYNEQFF; DNA: TGTGCTGGGCGGAGGAGCTCCTACAATGAGCAGTTCTTC
J: TRBJ1-4; V: TRBV7-2; size: NA; length: 15; D: TRBD1; CDR3: CASSYGTATNEKLFF; DNA: TGTGCCAGCAGCTACGGGACAGCAACTAATGAAAAACTGTTTTTT
J: TRBJ1-3; V: TRBV19; size: NA; length: 14; D: NA; CDR3: CASIGGGSGNTIYF; DNA: TGTGCCAGTATCGGCGGAGGCTCAGGAAACACCATATATTTT
J: TRBJ1-2; V: TRBV19; size: NA; length: 13; D: NA; CDR3: CASGLGGFYGYTF; DNA: TGTGCCAGTGGGCTGGGGGGGTTCTATGGCTACACCTTC
J: TRBJ2-7; V: TRBV2; size: medium-sized; length: 14; D: TRBD1; CDR3: CASRLTGGSYEQYF; DNA: TGTGCCAGCAGGCTCACAGGGGGTTCCTACGAGCAGTACTTC
J: TRBJ1-5; V: TRBV7-2; size: NA; length: 15; D: NA; CDR3: CASSLFTDSNQPQHF; DNA: TGTGCCAGCAGCTTATTCACAGATAGCAATCAGCCCCAGCATTTT
J: TRBJ1-2; V: TRBV6-1; size: NA; length: 14; D: NA; CDR3: CASSGTGSHYGYTF; DNA: TGTGCCAGCAGTGGAACAGGTTCGCACTATGGCTACACCTTC
J: TRBJ1-4; V: TRBV15; size: NA; length: 14; D: TRBD1; CDR3: CATSRGRGHEKLFF; DNA: TGTGCCACCAGCAGAGGGAGGGGGCACGAAAAACTGTTTTTT
J: TRBJ2-3; V: TRBV6-1; size: NA; length: 19; D: NA; CDR3: CASSEYLILLSSRTDTQYF; DNA: TGTGCCAGCAGTGAATATCTCATTCTCCTATCTAGTCGCACAGATACGCAGTATTTT
J: TRBJ2-3; V: TRBV27; size: NA; length: 12; D: TRBD2; CDR3: CASSSRLATQYF; DNA: TGTGCCAGCAGTTCCCGACTAGCTACGCAGTATTTT
J: TRBJ2-3; V: TRBV7-2; size: NA; length: 16; D: TRBD1; CDR3: CASSLTGTGIADTQYF; DNA: TGTGCCAGCAGCCTAACCGGGACAGGGATCGCAGATACGCAGTATTTT
J: TRBJ2-7; V: TRBV6-5; size: NA; length: 13; D: TRBD2; CDR3: CASRAGGIYEQYF; DNA: TGTGCCAGCAGGGCGGGGGGAATATACGAGCAGTACTTC
J: TRBJ1-2; V: TRBV5-5; size: NA; length: 15; D: NA; CDR3: CASSLELRADYGYTF; DNA: TGTGCCAGCAGCTTGGAGTTGAGGGCCGACTATGGCTACACCTTC
J: TRBJ1-1; V: TRBV10-3; size: NA; length: 13; D: TRBD1; CDR3: CAIRGQVNTEAFF; DNA: TGTGCCATCAGGGGACAGGTGAACACTGAAGCTTTCTTT
J: TRBJ2-1; V: TRBV6-5; size: NA; length: 12; D: NA; CDR3: CASRIQGHEQFF; DNA: TGTGCCAGCAGGATACAGGGTCATGAGCAGTTCTTC
J: TRBJ1-3; V: TRBV7-2; size: NA; length: 14; D: NA; CDR3: CASSLPRDTRTIYF; DNA: TGTGCCAGCAGCTTGCCCCGGGACACAAGAACCATATATTTT
J: TRBJ1-1; V: TRBV6-5; size: NA; length: 13; D: NA; CDR3: CASHIQGNTEAFF; DNA: TGTGCCAGCCACATACAGGGGAACACTGAAGCTTTCTTT
J: TRBJ2-1; V: TRBV19; size: NA; length: 13; D: TRBD1; CDR3: CATGQGVSLQQFF; DNA: TGTGCCACGGGACAGGGGGTTTCATTACAGCAGTTCTTC
J: TRBJ2-3; V: TRBV4-2; size: NA; length: 20; D: TRBD2; CDR3: CASSQGPSILAGGLTDTQYF; DNA: TGTGCCAGCAGCCAAGGTCCCTCGATACTAGCGGGGGGCCTCACAGATACGCAGTATTTT
J: TRBJ1-6; V: TRBV19; size: NA; length: 16; D: TRBD1; CDR3: CASSMGQNFYNSPLHF; DNA: TGTGCCAGTAGTATGGGACAGAACTTCTATAATTCACCCCTCCACTTT
J: TRBJ2-3; V: TRBV7-6; size: NA; length: 13; D: NA; CDR3: CASSLGLQVTQYF; DNA: TGTGCCAGCAGCCTAGGGTTACAGGTTACGCAGTATTTT
J: TRBJ2-7; V: TRBV6-5; size: NA; length: 15; D: TRBD2; CDR3: CASSSLGLGRAEQYF; DNA: TGTGCCAGCAGTTCGCTCGGACTAGGAAGAGCCGAGCAGTACTTC
J: TRBJ2-3; V: TRBV7-2; size: NA; length: 16; D: TRBD2; CDR3: CASSLVASGGAVTQYF; DNA: TGTGCCAGCAGCTTAGTGGCTAGCGGGGGGGCCGTTACGCAGTATTTT
J: TRBJ2-7; V: TRBV6-6; size: NA; length: 15; D: TRBD1; CDR3: CASSYPTGQGSEQYF; DNA: TGTGCCAGCAGTTACCCCACGGGACAGGGATCCGAGCAGTACTTC
J: TRBJ2-5; V: TRBV7-8; size: NA; length: 15; D: TRBD2; CDR3: CASSSRAGMKETQYF; DNA: TGTGCCAGCAGCTCACGAGCGGGGATGAAAGAGACCCAGTACTTC
J: TRBJ2-2; V: TRBV27; size: NA; length: 16; D: TRBD2; CDR3: CASSLAPSGNTGELFF; DNA: TGTGCCAGCAGTTTAGCGCCTAGCGGAAACACCGGGGAGCTGTTTTTT